Given below is one TCR beta chain in context. Germline CDR1 LNHNV, CDR2 YYDKDF (reference sequence). This CDR3 spans 12 amino acids. The V end lost 0 bases, the J end lost 8 bases, and 8 bases lay between the germline ends. The table came from immunoSEQ multiplex PCR; TCRdb's copy has only in-frame clones and leaves some out. Found here are tens of thousands of clones, around four fifths of them singletons; the top ten hold under 8%. These data come from a study of glioma-infiltrating T cells after dendritic cell vaccination. About the research overall: The vaccine used monocyte-derived dendritic cells pulsed overnight with autologous tumor lysate.

Time point reported: after dendritic cell vaccination, including at tumor progression/relapse. This sequence was found in a human donor with glioblastoma. Material: blood, obtained after dendritic cell vaccination. The rearrangement joins TRBV15 to TRBJ2-7; no firm D call. CDR3 DNA: TGTGCCACCAGCAGAGACAGGATCAAGCAGTACTTC. This gives the protein CATSRDRIKQYF.